This is a list of T cell receptor beta chains from one sample in a study of PD-1 blockade in classical Hodgkin lymphoma. TCRdb's copy holds only in-frame clones and misses some; the assay was immunoSEQ multiplex PCR. The sample contains around 57,000 clones, more than 75% of which appear only once. Sequencing was performed on peripheral blood mononuclear cells (PBMCs), taken before the fourth cycle of nivolumab. These receptors all stem from a human donor with classical Hodgkin lymphoma. Each CDR3 is given with its conserved first and last residue. The D gene is left open where the match is weak. The size field is filled for only some rows; it gives once, few, many or a size class.

V,D,size,J,DNA,CDR3
TRBV7-2,TRBD2,NA,TRBJ2-1,TGTGCCAGCAGCTTAGTGACTAGCGGGAGTGTGAATGAGCAGTTCTTC,CASSLVTSGSVNEQFF
TRBV6-1,TRBD1,NA,TRBJ2-7,TGTGCCAGCAGTGGATCCGGGACAGCTAGCTACGAGCAGTACTTC,CASSGSGTASYEQYF
TRBV21-1,NA,NA,TRBJ2-7,TGTGCCAGCAGCACGAAGATCCAGGGGGCCCCTTTCAGGCAGTACTTC,CASSTKIQGAPFRQYF
TRBV6-6,NA,NA,TRBJ2-5,TGTGCCAGCAATCTAGCCCTCCTACAAGAGACCCAGTACTTC,CASNLALLQETQYF
TRBV27,TRBD2,NA,TRBJ2-5,TGTGCCAGCAGTGGGGACTACGAAGAGACCCAGTACTTC,CASSGDYEETQYF
TRBV4-3,TRBD1,NA,TRBJ2-7,TGCGCCAGCAGCCAAGACGGACAGGGGGCTATGGACGAGCAGTACTTC,CASSQDGQGAMDEQYF
TRBV5-1,NA,NA,TRBJ2-7,TGCGCCAGCAGCCCTGACTTCGGGCTCGAGCAGTACTTC,CASSPDFGLEQYF
TRBV6-6,NA,NA,TRBJ2-2,TGTGCCAGCAGTTACTCTAGTAACACCGGGGAGCTGTTTTTT,CASSYSSNTGELFF
TRBV5-1,NA,NA,TRBJ2-2,TGCGCCAGCAGCTTGGTACAGGGAGCGGCCACCGGGGAGCTGTTTTTT,CASSLVQGAATGELFF
TRBV10-3,TRBD1,NA,TRBJ2-1,TGTGCCACTGACAGGGGGCTCTCCTACAATGAGCAGTTCTTC,CATDRGLSYNEQFF
TRBV5-4,NA,NA,TRBJ1-6,TGTGCCAGCAGCTCGTCAAACAGGGTTCGCAATTCACCCCTCCACTTT,CASSSSNRVRNSPLHF
TRBV11-2,TRBD1,NA,TRBJ1-5,TGTGCCAGCAGCTCGGGACTGGGACAGAACAATCAGCCCCAGCATTTT,CASSSGLGQNNQPQHF
TRBV7-9,NA,NA,TRBJ2-5,TGTGCCAGCAGCTTATTTCAAGAGACCCAGTACTTC,CASSLFQETQYF
TRBV18,TRBD1,NA,TRBJ1-4,TGTGCCAGCTCACCACTCCCGGACAGGGATGAAAAACTGTTTTTT,CASSPLPDRDEKLFF
TRBV7-9,NA,NA,TRBJ1-1,TGTGCCAGCAGCTGGACCGGGGACACTGAAGCTTTCTTT,CASSWTGDTEAFF
TRBV18,NA,NA,TRBJ2-7,TGTGCCAGCTCACCATCCAGGGCAGCCTACGAGCAGTACTTC,CASSPSRAAYEQYF
TRBV11-2,TRBD1,NA,TRBJ1-4,TGTGCCAGCAGACGTAGGGGGCTTGCTAATGAAAAACTGTTTTTT,CASRRRGLANEKLFF
TRBV20-1,NA,NA,TRBJ2-1,TGCAGTGCTAATAACAACAATGAGCAGTTCTTC,CSANNNNEQFF
TRBV2,NA,NA,TRBJ2-7,TGTGCCAGCAGTGAAGACCACGAGCAGTACTTC,CASSEDHEQYF
TRBV25-1,NA,NA,TRBJ1-4,TGTGCCAGCAGTGAATTCGAGCGGAGTGGAAAACTGTTTTTT,CASSEFERSGKLFF
TRBV5-4,NA,NA,TRBJ1-1,TGTGCCAGCAGCTTGCCGGGGTCCGGATTGAACACTGAAGCTTTCTTT,CASSLPGSGLNTEAFF
TRBV2,TRBD2,NA,TRBJ2-1,TGTGCCAGCCGGGGGACTAGCGGGGGTAAGGGGCTGAGGGAGCAGTTCTTC,CASRGTSGGKGLREQFF
TRBV28,NA,NA,TRBJ1-1,TGTGCCAGCATCCCAGGAGGGCGAGGGGACACTGAAGCTTTCTTT,CASIPGGRGDTEAFF
TRBV7-3,TRBD2,once,TRBJ2-2,TGTGCCAGCAGCAGGTCTAGCGGGAGCACCGGGGAGCTGTTTTTT,CASSRSSGSTGELFF
TRBV9,NA,NA,TRBJ1-6,TGTGCCAGCAGCGTAGAACATCCCAATTCACCCCTCCACTTT,CASSVEHPNSPLHF
TRBV7-9,NA,NA,TRBJ1-2,TGTGCCAGCAGCCGCCCCCCGCAGGATGGCTACACCTTC,CASSRPPQDGYTF
TRBV7-2,NA,NA,TRBJ2-1,TGTGCCAGCAGCTTCCGGGACTTGTACAATGAGCAGTTCTTC,CASSFRDLYNEQFF
TRBV5-4,NA,NA,TRBJ2-7,TGTGCCAGCAGCTGGGGTCGGGGCGAGCAGTACTTC,CASSWGRGEQYF
TRBV5-5,NA,NA,TRBJ2-1,TGTGCCAGCAGCTTGCTGGGGTTTGAGCAGTTCTTC,CASSLLGFEQFF
TRBV10-3,TRBD1,once,TRBJ2-1,TGTGCCATCGGGCCCCCGGGACAGATATACAATGAGCAGTTCTTC,CAIGPPGQIYNEQFF